This TCR beta chain is from a study of T cells in Graves' hyperthyroidism and ophthalmopathy. The CDR3 totals 17 residues. Germline V gene lookup returns CDR1 MNHNS and CDR2 SASEGT. V lost 2 bases and J 7 bases, leaving 21 bases between the germline ends. General study findings and limits: Blood also held most thyroid clonotypes expanded beyond 0.001.

This clonotype was counted many times. Its antigen is unidentified. Amplified TCR beta CDR3 regions came from RNA transcripts. The HTBI primer set was used in a first-round RT-PCR of the TCR CDR3. MiXCR, run by TCRdb on the multiplex PCR reads, gives a single entry per CDR3 protein. In the table there are over 500,000 distinct CDR3 sequences, around 15% of which are singletons. Uncontrolled infections, other autoimmune diseases, pregnancy or lactation led to exclusion of patients. Diagnostic decisions used clinical symptoms, serum thyroxine and TRAb, thyroid ultrasound and orbital computed tomography.

Sequencing input: blood. The genes are TRBV6-1 and TRBJ2-1, with unresolved D. The TCR comes from a woman aged 25 to 39 with Graves' ophthalmopathy. This CDR3 is CASSENPASLVGNEQFF. The CDR3 DNA is TGTGCCAGCAGTGAAAATCCGGCGTCGCTTGTGGGTAATGAGCAGTTCTTC.